This T cell receptor beta chain was sequenced during a study of T cell repertoires in cytomegalovirus infection. Study summary: Matching HLA type, along with CMV infection, was indicated by public TCR beta signatures.

The length of the CDR3 is 11 residues. Between the trimmed V and J ends, which lost 4 bases and 13 bases, there was a span of 11 bases. CDR1 is SEHNR and CDR2 is FQNEAQ in the germline V gene (reference sequence). TCRdb called the reads again in MiXCR, with one record for every CDR3 protein. The data hold some 150,000 distinct CDR3 sequences, with around a quarter observed a single time. The sample holds many counts of this clonotype. V usage is TRBV7-9 and J usage is TRBJ2-1, with D tentatively TRBD1 (5 bases). This TCR was recovered from a human donor in good health (CMV status not recorded). Some clones in this sample may be carry-over from other donors' samples. The source material was PBMCs. The CDR3 DNA reads as TGTGCCAGCAGCTACGGACAATTTCAGTTCTTC. Protein: CASSYGQFQFF.